The 18 T cell receptor beta chains below all came from one sample that was sequenced in a study of early T cells in non-severe SARS-CoV-2 infection. A single record per CDR3 protein comes from TCRdb applying MiXCR to the 5' RACE reads. The table shows 45,000 to 55,000 distinct CDR3 sequences, with 6% to 7% occurring only once. The material sequenced was whole blood. These receptors were obtained from an adult who was a healthcare worker with PCR-confirmed SARS-CoV-2 infection or an uninfected control (not recorded which).

In this sample, this clonotype turned up many times. This chain uses TRBV19 with TRBJ1-6, with D maybe TRBD1 (5 bases). The CDR3 spans 16 residues. The V and J ends lost 8 bases and 9 bases respectively, with 23 bases between them. Germline V lookup: CDR1 LNHDA, CDR2 SQIVND (reference sequence). This CDR3 reads CASQTLGTASSSPLHF. In DNA form, the CDR3 reads TGTGCCAGTCAAACCCTGGGGACGGCCTCTAGTTCACCCCTCCACTTT.

This clonotype was seen more than once but under ten times. The chain has TRBV7-2 and TRBJ2-1; D gene ambiguous. CDR1 is SGHTA and CDR2 is FQGNSA in the germline V gene. Trimming left V 5 bases short and J 8 bases short, with 10 bases between. This CDR3 is built from 12 residues. In DNA form, the CDR3 reads TGTGCCAGCAGCCACGTCTCGTATGAGCAGTTCTTC. Protein product: CASSHVSYEQFF. Drawing the rest from reference TRBV7-2 and TRBJ2-1, the complete variable domain is GAGVSQSPSNKVTEKGKDVELRCDPISGHTALYWYRQSLGQGLEFLIYFQGNSAPDKSGLPSDRFSAERTGGSVSTLTIQRTQQEDSAVYLCASSHVSYEQFFGPGTRLTVL.

The genes are TRBV7-9 and TRBJ1-6, with 8 bases fitting TRBD1. The length of the CDR3 is 15 residues. Per the germline V gene, CDR1 is SEHNR and CDR2 is FQNEAQ (reference sequence). The V and J ends lost 5 bases and 9 bases, in that order; junction bases with no gene match: 9. This CDR3 reads CASSARTGNRSPLHF. DNA of the CDR3: TGTGCCAGCAGCGCGCGGACAGGGAATCGTTCACCCCTCCACTTT.

The table lists this clonotype with many counts. The chain employs TRBV7-9 and TRBJ2-7; 8 bases are shared with TRBD1. This CDR3 region has 15 residues. With 4 bases clipped from V and 4 bases from J, the junction kept 9 bases outside the gene matches. CDR1 is SEHNR, CDR2 FQNEAQ, per germline (reference sequence). In DNA, the CDR3 is TGTGCCAGCAGCTCTAGACAGGGGAGAATATACGAGCAGTACTTC. The encoded protein is CASSSRQGRIYEQYF.

This clonotype was observed at least ten times. The chain uses TRBV18 and TRBJ1-1, with D maybe TRBD1 (5 bases). The CDR3 totals 14 residues. V lost 3 bases to trimming and J lost 3 bases, with 11 bases between them. Germline assignment: CDR1 KGHSH and CDR2 LQKENI. The CDR3, as DNA: TGTGCCAGCTCACCCCTTAAGGGGCACACTGAAGCTTTCTTT. Translating gives CASSPLKGHTEAFF.

This clonotype was counted at least ten times. The rearrangement joins TRBV20-1 to TRBJ2-1; 8 bases match TRBD1. This CDR3 contains 16 residues. The J segment lost 0 bases and the V segment lost 1 base, leaving 5 bases of the junction unmatched. Germline V gives CDR1 DFQATT, CDR2 SNEGSKA (reference sequence). The CDR3 nucleotides read TGCAGTGCTAGAGGGGGGGACAGGAGCTCCTACAATGAGCAGTTCTTC. The encoded protein is CSARGGDRSSYNEQFF.

This clonotype was seen many times. The chain has TRBV7-9 and TRBJ1-1; possible D gene TRBD1, 6 bases. V was cut by 4 bases and J by 4 bases, with 13 bases left in between. Germline CDR1 SEHNR, CDR2 FQNEAQ (reference sequence). This CDR3 is 14 amino acids long. The CDR3: CASSSTGFGTEAFF. The CDR3 DNA is TGTGCCAGCAGCTCAACAGGGTTCGGCACTGAAGCTTTCTTT.

CDR3 nucleotides: TGTGCCAGCAGCCAAGGGGTGGGGACAGATACGCAGTATTTT. Translating gives CASSQGVGTDTQYF. This chain links TRBV3-1 with TRBJ2-3; D ambiguous. CDR1 and CDR2 from the germline V gene are LGHDT and YNNKEL (reference sequence). CDR3 length: 14 residues. V was shortened by 1 base and J by 3 bases, with 8 bases between the two germline ends.

The V call is TRBV7-8, the J call TRBJ2-1, with TRBD2 matching over 8 bases. This CDR3 is 16 amino acids long. From germline, CDR1 is SGHVS and CDR2 FQNEAQ. Trimming removed 6 bases from V and 7 bases from J; junction bases left unmatched: 14. The chain's CDR3 is CASSYIPGLGGNEQFF. The DNA for the CDR3 is TGTGCCAGCAGTTACATACCGGGACTAGGGGGGAATGAGCAGTTCTTC.

This clonotype was seen a handful of times. This chain links TRBV27 with TRBJ2-1, with D possibly being TRBD1 or TRBD2 (6 bases each). CDR1 and CDR2 from the germline V gene are MNHEY and SMNVEV (reference sequence). V lost 5 bases to trimming and J lost 5 bases, with 13 bases between them. The length of the CDR3 is 14 residues. CDR3 nucleotide sequence: TGTGCCAGCAGTAGGGGGGTCGGAGACAATGAGCAGTTCTTC. Its protein product is CASSRGVGDNEQFF.

This clonotype was detected many times. The rearrangement joins TRBV4-3 to TRBJ2-6; D remains ambiguous. Germline V gene sequence: CDR1 LGHNA, CDR2 YSLEER. This CDR3 is built from 16 residues. V was cut by 0 bases and J by 1 base, with 7 bases left in between. CDR3 amino acids: CASSQDTVSGANVLTF. The CDR3 nucleotides read TGCGCCAGCAGCCAAGATACAGTATCTGGGGCCAACGTCCTGACTTTC.

The genes are TRBV18 and TRBJ1-6; tentative D call: TRBD1 (6 bases). The CDR3 sequence is 14 residues long. The germline V gene encodes CDR1 KGHSH and CDR2 LQKENI. The V end lost 1 base, the J end lost 9 bases, and 10 bases lay between the germline ends. CDR3 DNA sequence: TGTGCCAGCTCACCACAACAGGGTGGTTCACCCCTCCACTTT. Encoded protein: CASSPQQGGSPLHF.

The sample holds many counts of this clonotype. V usage is TRBV15 and J usage is TRBJ1-3, with unresolved D. The CDR3 sequence is 12 residues long. The germline V and J ends were trimmed by 0 bases and 8 bases, with 5 bases remaining between them. Germline values: CDR1 LNHNV, CDR2 YYDKDF (reference sequence). The CDR3 DNA reads TGTGCCACCAGCAGAGATCATCACACCATATATTTT. It yields the protein CATSRDHHTIYF.

This clonotype occurred a few times. The CDR3 DNA follows: TGTGCCAGCAGCGTAGCTGAAGGGGGCAATGAGCAGTTCTTC. The encoded protein is CASSVAEGGNEQFF. The chain has TRBV9 and TRBJ2-1; a possible D gene is TRBD1 (6 bases). This CDR3 has 14 amino acids. The V gene's germline CDR1 is SGDLS and CDR2 YYNGEE. V lost 0 bases to trimming and J lost 6 bases, with 10 bases between them.

This clonotype was recorded at least ten times. The rearrangement links TRBV2 to TRBJ1-5; no firm D call. This CDR3 region has 15 residues. Trimming took off 0 bases at V and 1 base at J, with 7 bases between the two ends. CDR1 and CDR2 (germline): SNHLY, FYNNEI. The CDR3 bases are TGTGCCAGCAGTGAAGCAGGGTACAGCAATCAGCCCCAGCATTTT. This translates into CASSEAGYSNQPQHF.

The chain links TRBV28 to TRBJ1-1; D call uncertain. Germline V gene sequence: CDR1 MDHEN, CDR2 SYDVKM. This CDR3 spans 14 amino acids. Trimming took 4 bases from V and 3 from J, leaving 12 bases between them. DNA of the CDR3: TGTGCCAGCAGTTGGGCGGGCGTTTACACTGAAGCTTTCTTT. Encoded protein: CASSWAGVYTEAFF.

This clonotype was seen only a few times. The V and J genes are TRBV7-2 and TRBJ2-3, with D uncertain. Trimming took 5 bases from V and 4 from J, leaving 10 bases between them. Germline CDR1 is SGHTA and CDR2 is FQGNSA. CDR3 size: 13 residues. CDR3 DNA: TGTGCCAGCAGCCTAACCTCCGCAGATACGCAGTATTTT. This translates into CASSLTSADTQYF.

This clonotype has at least ten counts. This chain links TRBV15 with TRBJ2-3; D may be TRBD2 (6 bases). V lost 3 bases and J lost 6, with 19 bases in between. CDR1 and CDR2 from the germline V gene are LNHNV and YYDKDF (reference sequence). This CDR3 is 16 amino acids long. For the CDR3, the DNA is TGTGCCACCAGCAGTCTAGCGTTACCTGTAGGGGATACGCAGTATTTT. Its protein is CATSSLALPVGDTQYF.